The clone carrying this TCR beta chain was found a few times. This entry belongs to a study of T-cell reconstitution after alpha-beta-depleted transplantation in children. TCRbeta library preparation incorporated unique molecular identifiers. TCRdb reprocessed the PCR reads with MiXCR, giving one entry per CDR3 protein. The sample yields some 350,000 distinct CDR3 sequences, around 15% seen once. This TCR derives from a male patient under 10 years old who had a stem cell transplant for acute lymphoblastic leukemia, so the T cells may come from the graft donor. The sample here was PBMCs, mostly from graft donor cells, taken 360 days after TCRalphabeta/CD19-depleted stem cell transplant.

In nucleotides, the CDR3 is TGTGCCAGCAGTTTAGACAGGGAAGGTCAGACCTTC. It translates to CASSLDREGQTF. The chain employs TRBV12-3 or TRBV12-4 and TRBJ1-2, with D possibly being TRBD1 (6 bases). Trimming removed 1 base from V and 14 bases from J, with 14 bases in between. This CDR3 spans 12 amino acids.